The 8 T cell receptor beta chains in this list originate from one sample, sequenced in a study of blood T cell repertoires in COVID-19. Some clones are missing from TCRdb's copy, which holds only in-frame ones; the method was immunoSEQ multiplex PCR. Here the sample spans roughly 120,000 clones, around three quarters being singletons. Sequencing was performed on peripheral blood. The receptor source for this set is a human donor in a cohort sampled during active or convalescent COVID-19.

The V call is TRBV6-5, the J call TRBJ1-6, with D tentatively TRBD1 (5 bases). The CDR3 covers 15 residues. The germline V gene encodes CDR1 MNHEY and CDR2 SVGAGI. V lost 1 base, J lost 9 bases, and 13 bases lay in between. CDR3 DNA sequence: TGTGCCAGCAGTTACTTCGGGGAGGGGAGTTCACCCCTCCACTTT. This gives the protein CASSYFGEGSSPLHF.

The rearrangement joins TRBV7-3 to TRBJ2-1, with 7 positions matching TRBD2. The length of the CDR3 is 17 residues. CDR1 is SGHTA, CDR2 FQGTGA, per germline. J gave up 1 base and V 6 bases, and 12 bases lay outside the gene matches. The chain's CDR3 is CASRRRGSGRSYNEQFF. In nucleotides, the CDR3 is TGTGCCAGCAGGCGCCGCGGGAGTGGAAGGTCCTACAATGAGCAGTTCTTC. The full variable domain, in which reference TRBV7-3 and TRBJ2-1 provide the parts outside the CDR3, is GAGVSQTPSNKVTEKGKYVELRCDPISGHTALYWYRQSLGQGPEFLIYFQGTGAADDSGLPNDRFFAVRPEGSVSTLKIQRTERGDSAVYLCASRRRGSGRSYNEQFFGPGTRLTVL.

V gene TRBV6-5 combines with J gene TRBJ2-7; no clear D. V was cut by 5 bases and J by 2 bases, with 13 bases left in between. CDR1 and CDR2 (germline): MNHEY, SVGAGI. This CDR3 has 14 amino acids. The chain's CDR3 is CASSKKTPPYEQYF. As DNA, the CDR3 is TGTGCCAGCAGTAAAAAGACACCTCCCTACGAGCAGTACTTC.

The genes are TRBV5-1 and TRBJ1-3; D unclear. This CDR3 region has 15 residues. CDR1 is SGHRS, CDR2 YFSETQ, per germline. The V end was cut by 0 bases, the J end by 2 bases, with 9 bases between. CDR3: CASSLAYGTGNTIYF. CDR3 bases: TGCGCCAGCAGCTTGGCCTACGGGACTGGAAACACCATATATTTT.

The chain combines TRBV9 with TRBJ1-3, with TRBD1 matching 9 bases. V lost 4 bases to trimming and J lost 7 bases; unmatched junction nucleotides: 18. The CDR3 is 18 residues long. The germline CDR1 and CDR2 sequences are SGDLS and YYNGEE. In DNA, the CDR3 is TGTGCCAGCAGCCTACCGTCTGGGGGACAGGGAAGTAGGAACACCATATATTTT. This sequence encodes CASSLPSGGQGSRNTIYF.

This clone was seen a few times. The chain employs TRBV4-1 and TRBJ1-4; TRBD1 matches 7 bases. The CDR3 sequence is 20 residues long. From germline, CDR1 is MGHRA and CDR2 YSYEKL. The V segment lost 4 bases and the J segment 0 bases; nucleotides outside the gene matches: 17. CDR3 coding DNA: TGCGCCAGCAGCCCCATTCACCTCTGGGACAGCTTTGCAACTAATGAAAAACTGTTTTTT. This gives the protein CASSPIHLWDSFATNEKLFF.

The chain recombines TRBV6-6 with TRBJ1-4; 7 nucleotides line up with TRBD1. This CDR3 region has 16 residues. Per germline, CDR1 MNHNY and CDR2 SVGAGI (reference sequence). V dropped 5 bases and J dropped 7; count of bases not matched to a gene: 13. The CDR3 loop is CASSRTGDSWSEKLFF. CDR3 coding DNA: TGTGCCAGCAGTCGAACAGGGGATTCTTGGAGTGAAAAACTGTTTTTT.

This rearrangement joins TRBV3-1 (or the pseudogene TRBV3-2) to TRBJ1-1, with D possibly TRBD1 on 5 matching bases. The ends were cut back, 2 bases at V and 4 bases at J, with 17 bases in the middle. Germline V gene data show CDR1 as LGHDT and CDR2 as YNNKEL (reference sequence). This CDR3 is built from 16 residues. This CDR3 is CASSQRGAGRGTEAFF. The CDR3 bases are TGTGCCAGCAGCCAACGGGGCGCGGGGCGGGGCACTGAAGCTTTCTTT.